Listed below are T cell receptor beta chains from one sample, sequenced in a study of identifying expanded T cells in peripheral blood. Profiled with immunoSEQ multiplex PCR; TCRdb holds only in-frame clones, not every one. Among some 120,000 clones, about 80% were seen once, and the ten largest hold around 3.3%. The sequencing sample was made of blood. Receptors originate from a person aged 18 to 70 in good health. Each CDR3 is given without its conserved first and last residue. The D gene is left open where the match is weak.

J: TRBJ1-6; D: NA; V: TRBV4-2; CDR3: ASSQEARSSYNSPLH
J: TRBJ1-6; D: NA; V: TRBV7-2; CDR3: ASSLGRGGDSPLH
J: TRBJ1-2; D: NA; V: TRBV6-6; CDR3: ASSYSVQNYGYT
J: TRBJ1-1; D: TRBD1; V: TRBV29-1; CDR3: SARTGLNTEAF
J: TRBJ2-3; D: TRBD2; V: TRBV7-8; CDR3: ASSPLRGDTDTQY
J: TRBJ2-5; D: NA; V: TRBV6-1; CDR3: ASNGGETQY
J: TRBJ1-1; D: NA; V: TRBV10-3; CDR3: AISERMNTEAF
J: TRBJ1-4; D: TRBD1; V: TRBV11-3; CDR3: ASSSRLLWGQINEKLF
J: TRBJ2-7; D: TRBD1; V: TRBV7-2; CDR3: ASLITGTGNYEQY
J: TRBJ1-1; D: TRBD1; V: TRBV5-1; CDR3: ASSSQGAGRTEAF
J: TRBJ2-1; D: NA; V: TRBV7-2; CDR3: ASSSRVQLSSYNEQF
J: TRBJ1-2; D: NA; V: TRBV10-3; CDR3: AISESVFPRTNYGYT
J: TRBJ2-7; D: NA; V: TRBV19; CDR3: ASRGHANSYEQY
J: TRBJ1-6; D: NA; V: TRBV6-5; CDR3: ASSYAGAELGSPLH
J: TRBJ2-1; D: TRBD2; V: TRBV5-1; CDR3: ASSPVPWTSLVNEQF
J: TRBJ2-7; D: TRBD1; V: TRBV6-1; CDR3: ASSEEGTGGYEQY
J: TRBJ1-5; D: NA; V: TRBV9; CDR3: ASSVLPTDRQPQH
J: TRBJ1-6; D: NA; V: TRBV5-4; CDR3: ASSLWGSESPLH
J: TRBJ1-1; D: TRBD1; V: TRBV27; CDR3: ASSLRTGGFTEAF
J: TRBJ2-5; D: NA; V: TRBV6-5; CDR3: ASSYTDERGTETQY
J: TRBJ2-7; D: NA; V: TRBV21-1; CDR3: ASTPGRKGVEQY
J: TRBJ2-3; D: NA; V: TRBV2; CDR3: ASSERFELFDTDTQY
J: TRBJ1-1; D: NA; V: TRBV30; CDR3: AWIGLSNTEAF
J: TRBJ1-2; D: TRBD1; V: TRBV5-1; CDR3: ASSAREGAWYGYT
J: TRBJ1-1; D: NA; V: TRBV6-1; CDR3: ASSEAPGAREAF
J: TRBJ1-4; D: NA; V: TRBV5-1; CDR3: ASKFGGATNEKLF
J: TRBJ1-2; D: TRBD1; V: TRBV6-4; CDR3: ASSPGGLIGYT
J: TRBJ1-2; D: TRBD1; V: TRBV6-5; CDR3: ASSYDGTGSYGYT
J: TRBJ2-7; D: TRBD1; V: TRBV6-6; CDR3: ASSYSVWTGGEQY
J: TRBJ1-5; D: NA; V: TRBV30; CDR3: AWSFSTNQPQH
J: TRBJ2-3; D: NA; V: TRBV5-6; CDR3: ASSLARRGRVDTQY
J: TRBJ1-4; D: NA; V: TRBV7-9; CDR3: ASSLAGATNEKLF
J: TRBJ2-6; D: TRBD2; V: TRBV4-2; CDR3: ASSQWEGAGANVLT
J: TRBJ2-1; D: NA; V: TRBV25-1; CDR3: ASSELVSNEQF
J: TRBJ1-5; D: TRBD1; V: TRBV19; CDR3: AVRQGNQPQH
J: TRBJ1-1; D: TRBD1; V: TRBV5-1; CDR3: ASSRQTGKGNTEAF
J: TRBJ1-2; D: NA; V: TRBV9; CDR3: ASSAPGPTGYGYT
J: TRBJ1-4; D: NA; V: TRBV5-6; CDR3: ASSRLYLATNEKLF
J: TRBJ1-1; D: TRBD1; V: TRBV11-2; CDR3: ASSRTGRAEAF
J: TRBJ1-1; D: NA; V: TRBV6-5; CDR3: ASSTIQRTEAF
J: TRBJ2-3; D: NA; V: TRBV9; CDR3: ASSEGLTTYTDTQY
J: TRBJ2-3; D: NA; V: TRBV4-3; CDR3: ASSQDPGDTQY
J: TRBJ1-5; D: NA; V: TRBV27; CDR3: ASRLTALGNQPQH
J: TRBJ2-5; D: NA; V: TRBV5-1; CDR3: ASSFEQETQY
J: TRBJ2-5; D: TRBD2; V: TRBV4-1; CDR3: ASSQVAGGTQY
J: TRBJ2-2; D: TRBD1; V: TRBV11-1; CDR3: ASSTGGRRYTGELF
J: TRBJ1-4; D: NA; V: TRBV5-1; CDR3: ASSLGQGREKLF
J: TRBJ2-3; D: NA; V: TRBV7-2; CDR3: ASSTTTDTQY
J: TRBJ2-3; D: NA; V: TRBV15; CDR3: ATSRDKGVGTDTQY
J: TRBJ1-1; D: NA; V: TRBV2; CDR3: ASSEARVGLGTEAF
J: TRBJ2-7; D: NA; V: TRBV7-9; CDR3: ASSASYEQY
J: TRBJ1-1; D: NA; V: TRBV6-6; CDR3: ASSGSENTEAF
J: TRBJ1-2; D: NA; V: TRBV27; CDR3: ASSLSYSGYGYT
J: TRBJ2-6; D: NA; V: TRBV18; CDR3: ASSPAPPATSSGANVLT
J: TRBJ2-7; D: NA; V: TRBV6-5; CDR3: ASSYTADTYEQY
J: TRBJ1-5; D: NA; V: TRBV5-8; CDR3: ASSAPGDQPQH
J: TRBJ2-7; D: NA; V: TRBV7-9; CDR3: ASSLGSTPYEQY
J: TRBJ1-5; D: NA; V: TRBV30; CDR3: AWSVLSPKEGYQPQH
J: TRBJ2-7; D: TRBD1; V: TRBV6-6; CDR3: ASGLTGTGGEQY
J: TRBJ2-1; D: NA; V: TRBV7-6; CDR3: ASKGEVWGNNEQF